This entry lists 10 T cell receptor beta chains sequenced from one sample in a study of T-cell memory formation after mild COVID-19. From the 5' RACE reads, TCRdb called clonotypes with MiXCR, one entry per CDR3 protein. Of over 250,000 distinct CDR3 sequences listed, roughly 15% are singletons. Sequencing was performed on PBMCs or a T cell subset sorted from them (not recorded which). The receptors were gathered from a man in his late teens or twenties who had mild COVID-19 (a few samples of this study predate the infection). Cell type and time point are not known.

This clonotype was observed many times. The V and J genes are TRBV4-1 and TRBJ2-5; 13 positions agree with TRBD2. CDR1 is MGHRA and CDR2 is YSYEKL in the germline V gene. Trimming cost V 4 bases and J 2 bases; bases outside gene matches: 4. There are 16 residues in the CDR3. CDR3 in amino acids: CASSLRTSGGQETQYF. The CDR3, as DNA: TGCGCCAGCAGCCTGAGGACTAGCGGGGGTCAAGAGACCCAGTACTTC.

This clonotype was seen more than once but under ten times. The CDR3 reads CASSLNVGEETQYF. DNA for the CDR3: TGTGCCAGCAGCTTAAATGTAGGGGAGGAGACCCAGTACTTC. The chain employs TRBV7-6 and TRBJ2-5; either TRBD1 or TRBD2 may supply D (5 bases each). V was clipped by 2 bases and J by 5 bases, with 12 bases between them. CDR3 length: 14 residues. Germline V CDR1 and CDR2: SGHVS, FNYEAQ.

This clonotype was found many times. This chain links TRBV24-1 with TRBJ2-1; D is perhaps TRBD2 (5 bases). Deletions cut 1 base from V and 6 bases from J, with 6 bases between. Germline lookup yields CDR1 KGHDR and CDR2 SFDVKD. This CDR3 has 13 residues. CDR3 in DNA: TGTGCCACCAGTGATTTTAGCGCCAATGAGCAGTTCTTC. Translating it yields CATSDFSANEQFF.

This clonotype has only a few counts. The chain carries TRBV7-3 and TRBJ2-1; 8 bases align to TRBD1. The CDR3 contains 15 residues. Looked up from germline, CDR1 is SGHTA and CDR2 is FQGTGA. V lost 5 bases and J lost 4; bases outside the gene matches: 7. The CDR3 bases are TGTGCCAGCAGCAGCGACAGGGGAGGATACAATGAGCAGTTCTTC. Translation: CASSSDRGGYNEQFF.

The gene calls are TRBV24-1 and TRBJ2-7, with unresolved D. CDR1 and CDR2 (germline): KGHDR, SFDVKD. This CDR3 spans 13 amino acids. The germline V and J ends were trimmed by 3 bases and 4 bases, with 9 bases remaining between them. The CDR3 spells CATSDPVTYEQYF. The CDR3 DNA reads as TGTGCCACCAGTGATCCCGTCACTTACGAGCAGTACTTC.

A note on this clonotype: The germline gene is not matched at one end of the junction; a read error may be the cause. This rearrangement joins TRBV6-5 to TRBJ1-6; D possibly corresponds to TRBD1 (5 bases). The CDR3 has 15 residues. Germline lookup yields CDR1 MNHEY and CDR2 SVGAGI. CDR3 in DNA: TGTGCCAGCAGTTACTCTCGGGGGAGTAATCCACCCCTCCACTTT. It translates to CASSYSRGSNPPLHF.

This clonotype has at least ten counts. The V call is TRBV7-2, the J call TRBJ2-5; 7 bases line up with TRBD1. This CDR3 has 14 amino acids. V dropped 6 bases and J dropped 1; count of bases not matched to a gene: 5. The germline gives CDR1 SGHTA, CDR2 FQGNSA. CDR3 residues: CASSRTGVQETQYF. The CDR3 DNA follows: TGTGCCAGCAGTAGAACAGGGGTCCAAGAGACCCAGTACTTC.

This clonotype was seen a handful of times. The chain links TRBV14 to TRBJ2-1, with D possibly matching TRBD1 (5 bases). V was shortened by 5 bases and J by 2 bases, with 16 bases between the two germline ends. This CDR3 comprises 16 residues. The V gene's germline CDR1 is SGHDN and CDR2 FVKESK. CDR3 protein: CASSYRQGLTYNEQFF. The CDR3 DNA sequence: TGTGCCAGCAGCTATCGGCAGGGCCTTACCTACAATGAGCAGTTCTTC.

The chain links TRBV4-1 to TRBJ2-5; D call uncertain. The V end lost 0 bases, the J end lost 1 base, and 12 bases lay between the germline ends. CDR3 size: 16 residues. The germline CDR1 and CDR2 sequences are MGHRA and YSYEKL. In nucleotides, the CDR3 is TGCGCCAGCAGCCAAGAAGTGGCCGTACGCCAAGAGACCCAGTACTTC. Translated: CASSQEVAVRQETQYF.

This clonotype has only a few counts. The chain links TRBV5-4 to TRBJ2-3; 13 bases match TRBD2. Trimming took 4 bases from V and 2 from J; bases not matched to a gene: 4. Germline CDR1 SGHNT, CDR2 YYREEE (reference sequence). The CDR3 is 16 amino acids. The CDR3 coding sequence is TGTGCCAGCAGCCTCGGGACTAGCGGGAACACAGATACGCAGTATTTT. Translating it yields CASSLGTSGNTDTQYF.